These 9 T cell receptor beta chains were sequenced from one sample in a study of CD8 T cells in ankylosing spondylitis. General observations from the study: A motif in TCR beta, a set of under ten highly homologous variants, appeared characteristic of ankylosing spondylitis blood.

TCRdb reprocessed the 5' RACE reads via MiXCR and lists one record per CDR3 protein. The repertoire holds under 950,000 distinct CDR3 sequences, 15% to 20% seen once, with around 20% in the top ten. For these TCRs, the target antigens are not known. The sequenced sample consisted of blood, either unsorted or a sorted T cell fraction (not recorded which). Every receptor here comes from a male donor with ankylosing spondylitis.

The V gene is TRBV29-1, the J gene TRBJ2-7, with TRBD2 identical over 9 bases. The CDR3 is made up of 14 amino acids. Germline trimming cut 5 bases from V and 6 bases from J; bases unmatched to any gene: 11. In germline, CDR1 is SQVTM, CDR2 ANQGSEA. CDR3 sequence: CSVPRREGLGEQYF. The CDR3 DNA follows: TGCAGCGTTCCCCGGCGGGAGGGCCTGGGCGAGCAGTACTTC.

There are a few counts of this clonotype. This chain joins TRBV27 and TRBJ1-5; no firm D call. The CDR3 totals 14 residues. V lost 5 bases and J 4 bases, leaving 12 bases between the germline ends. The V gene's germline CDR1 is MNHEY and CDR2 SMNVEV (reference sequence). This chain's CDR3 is CASSLHSRNQPQHF. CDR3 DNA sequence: TGTGCCAGCAGTCTGCACAGCAGAAATCAGCCCCAGCATTTT.

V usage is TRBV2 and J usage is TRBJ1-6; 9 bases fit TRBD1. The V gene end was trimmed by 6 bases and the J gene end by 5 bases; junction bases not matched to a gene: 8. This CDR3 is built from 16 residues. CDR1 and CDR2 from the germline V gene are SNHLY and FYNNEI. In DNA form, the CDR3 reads TGTGCCAGCAGGCGGGGGACAGGGCTCAATAATTCACCCCTCCACTTT. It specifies CASRRGTGLNNSPLHF.

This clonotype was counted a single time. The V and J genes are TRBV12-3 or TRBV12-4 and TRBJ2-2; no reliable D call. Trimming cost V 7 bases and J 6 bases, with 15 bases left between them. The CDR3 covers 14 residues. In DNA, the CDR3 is TGTGCCAGCATTGGTATTGAGGTCGCCGGGGAGCTGTTTTTT. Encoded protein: CASIGIEVAGELFF.

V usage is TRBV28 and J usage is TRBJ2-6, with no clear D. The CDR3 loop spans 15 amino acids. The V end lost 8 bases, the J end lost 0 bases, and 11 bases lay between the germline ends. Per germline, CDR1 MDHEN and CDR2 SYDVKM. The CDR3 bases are TGTGCCAGCGTCCCACAGAACTCTGGGGCCAACGTCCTGACTTTC. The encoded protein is CASVPQNSGANVLTF.

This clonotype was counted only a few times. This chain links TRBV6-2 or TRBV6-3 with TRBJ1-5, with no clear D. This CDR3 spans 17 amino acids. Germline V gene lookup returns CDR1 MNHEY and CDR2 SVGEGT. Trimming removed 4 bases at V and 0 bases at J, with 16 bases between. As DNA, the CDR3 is TGTGCCAGCAGTTCCCTAAATGATCGGTATAGCAATCAGCCCCAGCATTTT. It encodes CASSSLNDRYSNQPQHF.

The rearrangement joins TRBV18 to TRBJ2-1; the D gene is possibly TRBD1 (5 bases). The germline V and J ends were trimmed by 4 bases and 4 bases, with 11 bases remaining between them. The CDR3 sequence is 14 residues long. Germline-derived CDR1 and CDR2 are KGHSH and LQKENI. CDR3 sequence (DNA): TGTGCCAGCTCACTCCCGACAGCATACAATGAGCAGTTCTTC. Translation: CASSLPTAYNEQFF.

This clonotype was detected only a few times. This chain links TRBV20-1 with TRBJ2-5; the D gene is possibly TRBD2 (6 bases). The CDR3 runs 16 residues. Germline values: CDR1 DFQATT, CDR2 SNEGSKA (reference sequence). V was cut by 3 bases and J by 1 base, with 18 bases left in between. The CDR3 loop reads CSASLPPRAGQETQYF. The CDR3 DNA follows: TGCAGTGCTAGTCTCCCCCCGAGAGCGGGCCAAGAGACCCAGTACTTC.

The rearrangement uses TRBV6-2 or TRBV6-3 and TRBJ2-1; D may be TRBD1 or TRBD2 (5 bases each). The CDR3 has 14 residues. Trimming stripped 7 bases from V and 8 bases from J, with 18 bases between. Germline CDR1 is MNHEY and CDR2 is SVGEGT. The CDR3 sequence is CASTGTLQWDEQFF. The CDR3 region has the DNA TGTGCCAGCACCGGGACGCTTCAGTGGGATGAGCAGTTCTTC.